This TCR beta chain was retrieved from a study of low-dose radiotherapy and immunotherapy resistance in tumors. Study-wide context: A daily 300 mg dose of oral aspirin was taken by patients for four cycles from cycle 1 day 1.

Time point given: before trial treatment. This clonotype came up many times. CDR3 length: 16 amino acids. V lost 0 bases and J lost 4; bases outside the gene matches: 4. The V gene's germline CDR1 is SGHNT and CDR2 YENEEA. TRAV- and TRBV-specific primers were used for first-strand cDNA, which covered alpha and beta chains. TCRs were put through approximately 20 PCR cycles of amplification with Phusion. A constant-region primer and the V-primer adapter served as the primer pair. TCRdb fed the reads into MiXCR, producing one record per CDR3 protein. This table has 65,000 to 95,000 distinct CDR3 sequences, approximately 20% appearing once.

This chain connects TRBV11-3 to TRBJ2-2, with TRBD2 matching 8 bases. The clonotype comes from a male donor with prostate cancer. Specimen: PBMCs, collected before treatment. The CDR3 DNA is TGTGCCAGCAGCTTAGAGGCGGCGGGGGGCACCGGGGAGCTGTTTTTT. Protein sequence: CASSLEAAGGTGELFF.